These 21 T cell receptor beta chains originate from one sample sequenced in a study of cytomegalovirus exposure and HLA in healthy donors. Generated by immunoSEQ multiplex PCR, the TCRdb table keeps only in-frame clones and is missing some. The sample carries over 70,000 clones, about 87% recorded once. The sample was PBMCs. Source of these receptors: a woman between 18 and 30 years old in good health and CMV-seropositive.

The chain is built from TRBV20-1 and TRBJ2-1; D is uncertain. V was trimmed by 3 bases and J by 9 bases, leaving 9 bases between them. Germline CDR1 and CDR2: DFQATT and SNEGSKA (reference sequence). This CDR3 is 11 amino acids long. The chain's CDR3 is CSASDFSEQFF. CDR3 nucleotide sequence: TGCAGTGCTAGCGACTTCTCTGAGCAGTTCTTC.

The V call is TRBV4-1, the J call TRBJ2-1; D perhaps matches TRBD1 (6 bases). The CDR3 covers 13 residues. The V end lost 6 bases, the J end lost 5 bases, and 11 bases lay between the germline ends. The germline CDR1 and CDR2 sequences are MGHRA and YSYEKL. The CDR3 coding sequence is TGCGCCAGCAGGGCGGACAGCCACAATGAGCAGTTCTTC. This codes for CASRADSHNEQFF.

Comment on this clone: This sample includes further DNA sequences coding for the same CDR3. This chain uses TRBV30 with TRBJ2-6; D gene unclear. The V and J ends lost 3 bases and 2 bases respectively, with 5 bases between them. Looked up from germline, CDR1 is GTSNPN and CDR2 is SVGIG (reference sequence). The CDR3 is made up of 13 amino acids. CDR3 in amino acids: CAWRLAGANVLTF. In nucleotides, the CDR3 is TGTGCCTGGAGACTCGCTGGGGCCAACGTCCTGACTTTC.

The chain links TRBV6-4 to TRBJ2-3; 11 bases align to TRBD2. V lost 3 bases, J lost 3 bases, and 2 bases stayed unmatched. The CDR3 spans 15 residues. Germline loops: CDR1 MRHNA, CDR2 SNTAGT. CDR3: CASSESSGGTDTQYF. CDR3 coding DNA: TGTGCCAGCAGTGAGTCTAGCGGGGGGACAGATACGCAGTATTTT.

This chain links TRBV15 with TRBJ2-1, with 10 bases lining up with TRBD2. Germline trimming cut 5 bases from V and 4 bases from J; bases unmatched to any gene: 11. The V gene's germline CDR1 is LNHNV and CDR2 YYDKDF (reference sequence). The CDR3 consists of 17 residues. The CDR3 is CATSEWSGLADYNEQFF. The CDR3 bases are TGTGCCACCAGCGAGTGGTCCGGACTAGCGGATTACAATGAGCAGTTCTTC.

In its sample, this clone was seen a few times. The chain uses TRBV10-2 and TRBJ1-5; the match to TRBD1 covers 7 bases. This CDR3 has 13 amino acids. Germline CDR1 reads WSHSY; CDR2 reads SAAADI. The trim removed 2 bases at V and 5 bases at J, leaving 0 bases unmatched. The CDR3 here is CASSEQGDQPQHF. CDR3 coding DNA: TGCGCCAGCAGTGAGCAGGGGGATCAGCCCCAGCATTTT.

This chain uses TRBV4-1 with TRBJ1-3; 7 nucleotides match TRBD1. Germline V gene sequence: CDR1 MGHRA, CDR2 YSYEKL. The trim removed 0 bases at V and 0 bases at J, leaving 11 bases unmatched. The CDR3 totals 19 residues. Here the CDR3 reads CASSQEQGPNLSSGNTIYF. The CDR3 bases are TGCGCCAGCAGCCAAGAACAGGGGCCTAACTTGAGCTCTGGAAACACCATATATTTT.

The chain recombines TRBV30 with TRBJ2-7; D possibly corresponds to TRBD2 (5 bases). This CDR3 region has 11 residues. Trimming removed 2 bases from V and 5 bases from J, with 7 bases in between. Per germline, CDR1 GTSNPN and CDR2 SVGIG (reference sequence). In nucleotides, the CDR3 is TGTGCCTGGAGTTCCGGGAACGAGCAGTACTTC. This sequence encodes CAWSSGNEQYF. Combining the CDR3 with reference TRBV30 and TRBJ2-7 gives the whole variable domain SQTIHQWPATLVQPVGSPLSLECTVEGTSNPNLYWYRQAAGRGLQLLFYSVGIGQISSEVPQNLSASRPQDRQFILSSKKLLLSDSGFYLCAWSSGNEQYFGPGTRLTVT.

This rearrangement joins TRBV7-6 to TRBJ2-2, with TRBD1 identical over 9 bases. Germline V CDR1 and CDR2: SGHVS, FNYEAQ. V was pared by 2 bases and J by 5 bases, with 9 bases of the junction left unmatched. The CDR3 totals 17 residues. The CDR3: CASSLQLRQGETGELFF. The CDR3 coding sequence is TGTGCCAGCAGCTTACAATTGAGACAGGGGGAAACCGGGGAGCTGTTTTTT.

This clone was counted between two and nine times. The chain carries TRBV6-4 and TRBJ2-2; 7 bases are a match to TRBD2. The V gene's germline CDR1 is MRHNA and CDR2 SNTAGT. The CDR3 consists of 13 residues. J gave up 4 bases and V 4 bases, and 0 bases lay outside the gene matches. The CDR3 sequence is CASSGTSTGELFF. As DNA, the CDR3 is TGTGCCAGCAGTGGGACTAGCACCGGGGAGCTGTTTTTT.

J is TRBJ2-1 and V is TRBV5-1, with a tentative D call TRBD2 (5 bases). Trimming cost V 1 base and J 1 base, with 9 bases left between them. This CDR3 region has 15 residues. Germline V gene sequence: CDR1 SGHRS, CDR2 YFSETQ. The chain's CDR3 is CASSLFGESYNEQFF. The CDR3 nucleotides read TGCGCCAGCAGCTTGTTCGGGGAATCCTACAATGAGCAGTTCTTC.

This clone was recorded only once. The rearrangement links TRBV4-1 to TRBJ1-4; 7 nucleotides align to TRBD1. CDR3 length: 16 amino acids. Per germline, CDR1 MGHRA and CDR2 YSYEKL. Trimming cost V 0 bases and J 5 bases; bases outside gene matches: 6. CDR3 bases: TGCGCCAGCAGCCAAGATGCGGGACAGAAGAATGAAAAACTGTTTTTT. Protein sequence: CASSQDAGQKNEKLFF.

CDR3 in amino acids: CASSRESSYEQYF. The CDR3 DNA follows: TGTGCCAGCTCACGCGAGAGCTCCTACGAGCAGTACTTC. V and J are TRBV18 and TRBJ2-7; D is unclear. The V gene's germline CDR1 is KGHSH and CDR2 LQKENI. Trimming shortened V by 4 bases and J by 0 bases, and 7 bases separated the two germline ends. The CDR3 loop spans 13 amino acids.

Notes on this clone: Other nucleotide sequences in the sample specify the same CDR3. This chain joins TRBV11-2 and TRBJ2-1; unclear D gene. Germline lookup yields CDR1 SGHAT and CDR2 FQNNGV. The CDR3 length is 11 residues. Deletions cut 3 bases from V and 7 bases from J, with 4 bases between. The CDR3 reads CASSLRNEQFF. Here the CDR3 DNA reads TGTGCCAGCAGCTTGAGGAATGAGCAGTTCTTC.

J is TRBJ2-1 and V is TRBV19; 8 bases line up with TRBD2. V was pared by 3 bases and J by 4 bases, with 8 bases of the junction left unmatched. There are 16 residues in the CDR3. CDR1 and CDR2 from the germline V gene are LNHDA and SQIVND (reference sequence). CDR3 sequence reads: CASSISGGGRYNEQFF. CDR3 sequence (DNA): TGTGCCAGTAGTATTTCGGGCGGGGGGCGGTACAATGAGCAGTTCTTC. The full variable domain, in which reference TRBV19 and TRBJ2-1 provide the parts outside the CDR3, is DGGITQSPKYLFRKEGQNVTLSCEQNLNHDAMYWYRQDPGQGLRLIYYSQIVNDFQKGDIAEGYSVSREKKESFPLTVTSAQKNPTAFYLCASSISGGGRYNEQFFGPGTRLTVL.

The CDR3 bases are TGTGCCAGCAGCTTAGGGGACAGTTACGAGCAGTACTTC. This codes for CASSLGDSYEQYF. The chain carries TRBV7-2 and TRBJ2-7; 7 positions agree with TRBD1. V trimming: 1 base; J trimming: 4 bases; junction bases outside the gene matches: 1. The V gene's germline CDR1 is SGHTA and CDR2 FQGNSA. This CDR3 comprises 13 residues.

The chain recombines TRBV7-9 with TRBJ1-4; D gene unclear. Germline V gene data show CDR1 as SEHNR and CDR2 as FQNEAQ (reference sequence). V dropped 0 bases and J dropped 0 bases, with 5 bases sitting between them. The CDR3 length is 15 residues. CDR3 sequence: CASSLAGATNEKLFF. The CDR3 region has the DNA TGTGCCAGCAGCTTAGCGGGAGCAACTAATGAAAAACTGTTTTTT.

This clone was seen a handful of times. V is TRBV30 and J is TRBJ1-2, with unresolved D. Germline assignment: CDR1 GTSNPN and CDR2 SVGIG (reference sequence). V was cut by 0 bases and J by 3 bases, with 8 bases left in between. CDR3 size: 13 residues. DNA for the CDR3: TGTGCCTGGAGTGTGGGCAGATACTATGGCTACACCTTC. Translating it yields CAWSVGRYYGYTF. The entire variable domain, with the rest obtained from reference TRBV30 and TRBJ1-2, is as follows: SQTIHQWPATLVQPVGSPLSLECTVEGTSNPNLYWYRQAAGRGLQLLFYSVGIGQISSEVPQNLSASRPQDRQFILSSKKLLLSDSGFYLCAWSVGRYYGYTFGSGTRLTVV.

The gene calls are TRBV27 and TRBJ1-2, with a possible D match to TRBD1 (6 bases). CDR1 is MNHEY, CDR2 SMNVEV, per germline (reference sequence). The CDR3 is 15 residues long. Between the trimmed V and J ends, which lost 3 bases and 8 bases, there was a span of 19 bases. The CDR3 sequence is CASSFLNRERMGYTF. In DNA form, the CDR3 reads TGTGCCAGCAGTTTCCTCAACAGGGAAAGGATGGGCTACACCTTC.

The gene calls are TRBV4-1 and TRBJ2-6; D ambiguous. Trimming took off 0 bases at V and 2 bases at J, with 8 bases between the two ends. Per the germline V gene, CDR1 is MGHRA and CDR2 is YSYEKL. The length of the CDR3 is 16 residues. For the CDR3, the DNA is TGCGCCAGCAGCCAAGACCTCTTTGCTGGGGCCAACGTCCTGACTTTC. This encodes CASSQDLFAGANVLTF.

This rearrangement joins TRBV11-2 to TRBJ1-3; D remains ambiguous. The germline V and J ends were trimmed by 1 base and 0 bases, with 7 bases remaining between them. There are 15 residues in the CDR3. The germline CDR1 and CDR2 sequences are SGHAT and FQNNGV. CDR3 sequence: CASSLVRNSGNTIYF. CDR3 DNA sequence: TGTGCCAGCAGCTTAGTGCGGAACTCTGGAAACACCATATATTTT.